This T cell receptor beta chain was captured by sequencing in a study of molecular identifiers for immune sequencing clone quantification. TCRdb used MiXCR to reprocess the PCR reads, holding one entry per CDR3 protein. The table has 490,000 or so distinct CDR3 sequences, about a fifth seen once; the top ten hold about 0.84%. This clonotype occurred many times. This CDR3 is 14 amino acids long. Trimming pared 0 bases from V and 11 bases from J, leaving 13 bases between. CDR1 is KGHDR and CDR2 is SFDVKD in the germline V gene. Sequencing used naive CD8+ T cells from blood, with Jurkat cell RNA spiked in. Subset noted: FACS-sorted CD8+CD4-CCR7+CD45RA+ naive T cells. The sequence was collected from a human donor in good health. Some libraries in this study had Jurkat cell RNA spiked in. This chain joins TRBV24-1 and TRBJ2-1; D remains unclear. As DNA, the CDR3 is TGTGCCACCAGTGATTTGCAGTCCTCCGGTAAGCAGTTCTTC. Its protein product is CATSDLQSSGKQFF.